Many counts were recorded for the clone carrying this T cell receptor beta chain. Its antigen is currently unknown. TCRdb reprocessed the reads with MiXCR, giving one entry per CDR3 protein. The table records around 330,000 distinct CDR3 sequences, about a sixth of them present only once. The V gene's germline CDR1 is MDHEN and CDR2 SYDVKM. V was shortened by 5 bases and J by 8 bases, with 10 bases between the two germline ends. The CDR3 is made up of 11 amino acids. This sample stems from a study of T cell repertoires in cytomegalovirus infection. On the study more broadly: Carrying CMV and the relevant HLA type showed in public TCR beta signatures. Study-wide points: The ex vivo response showed dominance by HLA-C-restricted CMV-specific TCR beta clonotypes.

The clonotype comes from a human donor in good health (CMV status not recorded). Some clones in this sample may be carry-over from other donors' samples. The sequenced sample consisted of PBMCs. J is TRBJ2-7 and V is TRBV28; weak D call: TRBD2 (6 bases). The CDR3 nucleotides read TGTGCCAGCAGTCCCGCGGGACAGCAGTACTTC. It translates to CASSPAGQQYF.